One and the same sample provided the 27 T cell receptor beta chains below, sequenced in a study of T-cell reconstitution after alpha-beta-depleted transplantation in children. As it was prepared, the TCRbeta library received unique molecular identifiers. TCRdb processed the PCR reads anew with MiXCR; each CDR3 protein has one entry. The sample records almost 250,000 distinct CDR3 sequences, roughly 25% being singletons. The sequencing used PBMCs, collected before TCRalphabeta/CD19-depleted stem cell transplant. The receptors were gathered from a girl aged 2 to 9 with Fanconi anemia, due to receive a stem cell transplant.

This clonotype was counted ten times or more. The chain recombines TRBV29-1 with TRBJ1-5, with TRBD1 as a possible D gene (6 bases). The germline CDR1 and CDR2 sequences are SQVTM and ANQGSEA. This CDR3 is built from 14 residues. Trimming left V 4 bases short and J 1 base short, with 11 bases between. The CDR3 spells CSVVIGTSNQPQHF. The CDR3 DNA sequence: TGCAGCGTTGTGATAGGGACAAGCAATCAGCCCCAGCATTTT.

This clonotype was seen at least ten times. V gene TRBV12-3 or TRBV12-4 combines with J gene TRBJ1-5, with a possible D match to TRBD1 (6 bases). This CDR3 region has 13 residues. Trimming cost V 3 bases and J 7 bases, with 10 bases left between them. CDR3 bases: TGTGCCAGCAGTTTTTCAGGGGACCAGCCCCAGCATTTT. Amino acids: CASSFSGDQPQHF.

The chain is built from TRBV12-3 or TRBV12-4 and TRBJ2-7, with 7 bases identical to TRBD1. The J segment lost 7 bases and the V segment lost 8 bases, leaving 11 bases of the junction unmatched. CDR3 length: 13 amino acids. The CDR3 sequence: CASGTRDREEQYF. The CDR3 region has the DNA TGTGCCAGCGGCACCAGGGACAGAGAAGAGCAGTACTTC.

This clonotype turned up a few times. V is TRBV27 and J is TRBJ2-7; TRBD2 matches 9 bases. The CDR3 is made up of 15 amino acids. The trim removed 4 bases at V and 0 bases at J, leaving 4 bases unmatched. The germline CDR1 and CDR2 sequences are MNHEY and SMNVEV (reference sequence). CDR3 DNA sequence: TGTGCCAGCAGTTCACTAGCGGGCCTCTCCTACGAGCAGTACTTC. Protein: CASSSLAGLSYEQYF.

This clonotype appeared a few times. The chain employs TRBV25-1 and TRBJ2-1, with TRBD2 matching 11 bases. The V and J ends lost 2 bases and 9 bases, in that order; junction bases with no gene match: 12. The germline V gene has CDR1 MGHDK and CDR2 SYGVNS. CDR3 length: 17 residues. In DNA, the CDR3 is TGTGCCAGCAGTGAACGCTTTGGGCTAGCGGGAGGATCTGAGCAGTTCTTC. Amino acids: CASSERFGLAGGSEQFF.

This clonotype was seen ten or more times. The genes are TRBV5-4 and TRBJ2-7; D perhaps matches TRBD2 (6 bases). The V gene lost 2 bases and the J gene lost 5 bases, with 23 bases spanning the gap. The germline V gene encodes CDR1 SGHNT and CDR2 YYREEE (reference sequence). This CDR3 contains 17 residues. The CDR3 loop reads CASSFGSSVSLVDEQYF. CDR3 nucleotide sequence: TGTGCCAGCAGCTTTGGGTCTAGCGTTTCGCTCGTGGACGAGCAGTACTTC.

This clonotype was seen repeatedly, ten times or more. J is TRBJ2-1 and V is TRBV6-5; D might be TRBD2 (5 bases). Germline loops: CDR1 MNHEY, CDR2 SVGAGI. The CDR3 sequence is 13 residues long. The germline V and J ends were trimmed by 5 bases and 4 bases, with 9 bases remaining between them. CDR3 amino acids: CASSVRGYNEQFF. The CDR3 coding sequence is TGTGCCAGCAGTGTCCGGGGTTACAATGAGCAGTTCTTC.

This chain links TRBV20-1 with TRBJ1-2, with no clear D. Germline CDR1 and CDR2: DFQATT and SNEGSKA (reference sequence). The length of the CDR3 is 12 residues. V dropped 3 bases and J dropped 3 bases, with 8 bases sitting between them. The CDR3 nucleotides are TGCAGTGCTAGTGGAGGGTACTATGGCTACACCTTC. Encoded protein: CSASGGYYGYTF.

CDR3 sequence (DNA): TGTGCCAGCAGTTCCTACAGGGGGCTAGTTTACGAGCAGTACTTC. This encodes CASSSYRGLVYEQYF. This rearrangement joins TRBV27 to TRBJ2-7, with 9 bases fitting TRBD1. V was pared by 4 bases and J by 4 bases, with 8 bases of the junction left unmatched. Germline CDR1 reads MNHEY; CDR2 reads SMNVEV (reference sequence). The CDR3 loop spans 15 amino acids.

This clonotype was seen a handful of times. This chain uses TRBV19 with TRBJ2-1; no definite D call. From germline, CDR1 is LNHDA and CDR2 SQIVND (reference sequence). The CDR3 loop spans 12 amino acids. The V gene lost 5 bases and the J gene lost 8 bases, with 10 bases spanning the gap. CDR3 amino acids: CASSAWMYEQFF. The DNA for the CDR3 is TGTGCCAGTAGTGCCTGGATGTATGAGCAGTTCTTC.

This clonotype has at least ten counts. The V call is TRBV5-5, the J call TRBJ2-1, with 16 bases aligning to TRBD2. The length of the CDR3 is 18 residues. The trim removed 1 base at V and 10 bases at J, leaving 11 bases unmatched. Germline CDR1 is SGHKS and CDR2 is YYEKEE (reference sequence). The CDR3, as DNA: TGTGCCAGCAGCTTGCGGGGACTAGCGGGAGGGGTGAGGATGGAGCAGTTCTTC. It codes for CASSLRGLAGGVRMEQFF.

This clonotype showed up just a few times. V is TRBV7-2 and J is TRBJ2-1; 10 nucleotides agree with TRBD2. The V and J ends lost 4 bases and 12 bases, in that order; junction bases with no gene match: 9. The V gene's germline CDR1 is SGHTA and CDR2 FQGNSA. The CDR3 is made up of 14 amino acids. CDR3 in DNA: TGTGCCAGCAGCTCAACCGTCTTAGCGGGGGGGCAGTTCTTC. Translated, it gives CASSSTVLAGGQFF.

This clonotype was seen ten or more times. The V and J genes are TRBV20-1 and TRBJ2-5; weak D call: TRBD1 (6 bases). This CDR3 has 14 residues. CDR1 and CDR2 from the germline V gene are DFQATT and SNEGSKA (reference sequence). The V end was cut by 6 bases, the J end by 0 bases, with 14 bases between. In DNA form, the CDR3 reads TGCAGTGCCAACTTGGGGGACAACCAAGAGACCCAGTACTTC. As protein: CSANLGDNQETQYF.

This clonotype was observed a few times. The V and J genes are TRBV20-1 and TRBJ2-3, with D unclear. V lost 1 base and J lost 7, with 9 bases in between. The CDR3 loop spans 12 amino acids. From germline, CDR1 is DFQATT and CDR2 SNEGSKA (reference sequence). This CDR3 is CSARASSNTQYF. The DNA of the CDR3 is TGCAGTGCTAGAGCCAGCTCGAATACGCAGTATTTT.

The sample holds many counts of this clonotype. The chain combines TRBV29-1 with TRBJ2-5; D possibly corresponds to TRBD2 (5 bases). CDR1 SQVTM and CDR2 ANQGSEA come from the germline V gene. V lost 4 bases and J lost 1, with 13 bases in between. The CDR3 is 14 residues long. CDR3 region: CSVVGVGSQETQYF. The CDR3 bases are TGCAGCGTTGTCGGGGTCGGCAGCCAAGAGACCCAGTACTTC. Based on the CDR3 plus reference TRBV29-1 and TRBJ2-5, the full variable domain is SAVISQKPSRDICQRGTSLTIQCQVDSQVTMMFWYRQQPGQSLTLIATANQGSEATYESGFVIDKFPISRPNLTFSTLTVSNMSPEDSSIYLCSVVGVGSQETQYFGPGTRLLVL.

CDR3 protein: CATYAKRWGQETQYF. The DNA of the CDR3 is TGTGCCACCTACGCGAAACGTTGGGGCCAAGAGACCCAGTACTTC. This sequence joins TRBV28 and TRBJ2-5; D is undetermined. V gave up 10 bases and J gave up 1 base, with 19 bases separating them. Germline V gene sequence: CDR1 MDHEN, CDR2 SYDVKM. The CDR3 length is 15 residues.

This clonotype was counted ten times or more. The gene calls are TRBV20-1 and TRBJ2-5; 8 positions match TRBD2. V trimming: 0 bases; J trimming: 0 bases; junction bases outside the gene matches: 12. The CDR3 has 18 amino acids. Germline lookup yields CDR1 DFQATT and CDR2 SNEGSKA (reference sequence). This CDR3 is CSARDDGRAGGHQETQYF. As DNA, the CDR3 is TGCAGTGCTAGAGATGACGGGAGGGCCGGAGGACACCAAGAGACCCAGTACTTC.

The chain carries TRBV12-3 or TRBV12-4 and TRBJ2-2; 8 nucleotides match TRBD1. The J segment lost 6 bases and the V segment lost 4 bases, leaving 7 bases of the junction unmatched. This CDR3 has 15 residues. The CDR3 loop reads CASSSTGVIAGELFF. Written as DNA, the CDR3 is TGTGCCAGCAGTTCGACAGGGGTTATAGCCGGGGAGCTGTTTTTT.

This clonotype was recorded many times. The V call is TRBV6-5, the J call TRBJ2-6; D is undetermined. From germline, CDR1 is MNHEY and CDR2 SVGAGI. Trimming took off 1 base at V and 0 bases at J, with 4 bases between the two ends. The CDR3 sequence is 15 residues long. CDR3 nucleotides: TGTGCCAGCAGTTACTTCGTCTCTGGGGCCAACGTCCTGACTTTC. Translation: CASSYFVSGANVLTF.

In its sample, this clonotype was seen many times. This rearrangement joins TRBV12-3 or TRBV12-4 to TRBJ2-7; D is ambiguous. The V end was cut by 6 bases, the J end by 6 bases, with 18 bases between. The length of the CDR3 is 14 residues. The CDR3 coding sequence is TGTGCCAGCAGCACGACGGTGGGCATGGGCGAGCAGTACTTC. Residues: CASSTTVGMGEQYF.

The table lists this clonotype with a few counts. J is TRBJ1-2 and V is TRBV20-1; tentatively, D is TRBD1 (5 bases). This CDR3 has 14 residues. The V and J ends lost 2 bases and 4 bases respectively, with 14 bases between them. Germline V gives CDR1 DFQATT, CDR2 SNEGSKA (reference sequence). CDR3 loop: CSARKGHSGYGYTF. In DNA, the CDR3 is TGCAGTGCTAGAAAGGGGCATAGCGGCTATGGCTACACCTTC.

This clonotype has ten or more counts. The genes are TRBV20-1 and TRBJ1-1, with 9 bases identical to TRBD1. This CDR3 comprises 14 residues. CDR1 is DFQATT, CDR2 SNEGSKA, per germline (reference sequence). Unmatched junction bases numbered 7, after V lost 1 base and J lost 7 bases. CDR3 amino acids: CSARGGTGRDEAFF. The CDR3 DNA is TGCAGTGCTAGAGGCGGGACAGGGAGAGATGAAGCTTTCTTT.

The J gene is TRBJ2-7, the V gene TRBV29-1; D perhaps matches TRBD2 (5 bases). This CDR3 is built from 13 residues. V lost 8 bases and J lost 3, with 17 bases in between. From germline, CDR1 is SQVTM and CDR2 ANQGSEA. CDR3 region: CSLGLISYYEQYF. The DNA of the CDR3 is TGCAGCCTTGGACTTATATCCTACTACGAGCAGTACTTC.

The chain couples TRBV28 to TRBJ2-1; 10 bases fit TRBD2. Germline lookup yields CDR1 MDHEN and CDR2 SYDVKM. The CDR3 is 16 residues long. V gave up 3 bases and J gave up 5 bases; unmatched junction bases: 7. The CDR3 loop is CASSFPQTSGHNEQFF. For the CDR3, the DNA is TGTGCCAGCAGTTTTCCCCAGACTAGCGGGCACAATGAGCAGTTCTTC.

There are a few counts of this clonotype. J is TRBJ2-3 and V is TRBV25-1, with 8 bases fitting TRBD2. CDR3 size: 16 residues. Trimming took 1 base from V and 5 from J; bases not matched to a gene: 8. CDR1 is MGHDK and CDR2 is SYGVNS in the germline V gene. The CDR3 nucleotides read TGTGCCAGCAGTGAATTTTCGGGAGGGCCCAGAGATACGCAGTATTTT. This encodes CASSEFSGGPRDTQYF.

The V and J genes are TRBV7-3 and TRBJ2-2; D is possibly TRBD2 (6 bases). The V end was cut by 5 bases, the J end by 2 bases, with 12 bases between. CDR3 length equals 15 residues. Per the germline V gene, CDR1 is SGHTA and CDR2 is FQGTGA. CDR3 nucleotides: TGTGCCAGCAGCAAGGGACTGCCAAACACCGGGGAGCTGTTTTTT. Translated: CASSKGLPNTGELFF.

As for this clonotype: One base away lies a much larger clone, so this may be a sequencing read error. V and J are TRBV20-1 and TRBJ2-1; D is possibly TRBD2 (6 bases). Germline lookup yields CDR1 DFQATT and CDR2 SNEGSKA (reference sequence). The CDR3 extends over 17 amino acids. The CDR3 reads CCATSRRSRGNDNEQFF. The CDR3 nucleotides read TGCTGTGCTACATCCCGCCGCTCCCGGGGGAATGACAATGAGCAGTTCTTC.